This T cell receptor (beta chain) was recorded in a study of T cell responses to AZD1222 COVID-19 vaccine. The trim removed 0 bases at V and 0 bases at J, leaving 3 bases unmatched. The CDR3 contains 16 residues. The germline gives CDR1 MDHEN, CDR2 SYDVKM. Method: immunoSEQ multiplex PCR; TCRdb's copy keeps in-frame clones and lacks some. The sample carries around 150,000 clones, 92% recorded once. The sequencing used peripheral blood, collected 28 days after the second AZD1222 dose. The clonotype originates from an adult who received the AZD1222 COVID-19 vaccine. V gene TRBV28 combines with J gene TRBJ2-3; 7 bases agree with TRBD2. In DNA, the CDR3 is TGTGCCAGCAGTTTATGGGGGAGGGCGAGCACAGATACGCAGTATTTT. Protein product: CASSLWGRASTDTQYF.